This entry is about one T cell receptor (beta chain). Its antigen is not identified. The data were taken from a study of T cell responses to AZD1222 COVID-19 vaccine. Study-level findings and limits: Spike-wide coverage was observed for vaccine-associated CD4 TCRs, with dominant responses at 160-218 and 743-854. A rise in Spike-specific TCR breadth and depth followed two AZD1222 doses. In a largely white British group with more females than males, clonal diversity was possibly underestimated.

This CDR3 has 14 amino acids. Produced via immunoSEQ multiplex PCR; TCRdb's table is partial and in-frame only. The data show 100,000 to 120,000 clones, 70% to 90% seen once. J is TRBJ1-2 and V is TRBV21-1; TRBD1, as called in the table, went unchecked against the DNA. TRBV21-1 represents a pseudogene. The input for sequencing was peripheral blood, taken on day 0 of AZD1222 vaccination. This clonotype was obtained from an adult in good health. DNA for the CDR3: TGTGCCAGCAGCATTCGGGACAGGAGAGATGGCTACACCTTC. It translates to CASSIRDRRDGYTF.